This T cell receptor beta chain came from a study of CD8+ T cells in alopecia areata (dated 2018 in TCRdb). A note on the overall study: High-throughput TCRbeta sequencing was used to examine T cell clonal expansion in alopecia areata in both the C3H/HeJ mouse model and human patients. In humans, TCRbeta sequencing was performed on scalp tissue and on sorted CD4+ and CD8+ peripheral blood T cells from healthy controls and from patients with patchy or totalis/universalis alopecia areata. Scalp clonality was compared among normal scalp (n=4), patchy alopecia areata scalp (n=8), and alopecia totalis/universalis scalp (n=8). The RNA source kit depended on sample type: the PAXgene miRNA kit for fixed scalp, the miRNeasy kit for PBMCs, and the RNeasy kit for mouse skin. TCRbeta CDR3 regions were amplified by immunoSEQ multiplex PCR using 35 Vbeta forward and 13 Jbeta reverse primers. What the authors observed across the whole study: Compared with mice, TCR sequences shared between patients were less clear, possibly partly because of HLA diversity across the patient population. Compared with normal scalp, lesional scalp, particularly in alopecia totalis/universalis, had higher clonality and more expanded CD8+ clones, which suggests antigenic drive. Resident alphabeta T cells in normal human skin are also sequenced, complicating scalp TCR repertoire analysis, unlike mouse skin dominated by gammadelta T cells.

After PBMCs were isolated by density centrifugation and stained for CD3, CD4 and CD8, a FACSAria was used to sort CD4+ and CD8+ T cells. Unaffected controls provided scalp biopsies and blood samples. Taken from cysteine to phenylalanine, the CDR3 has 12 residues. Only the CDR3 region is kept as DNA, spanning 36 bases read in frame from base 1. V is cut by 2 bases and J by 11 bases, and the space between the germline ends is 12 bases. Based on the germline V gene, the CDR1 and CDR2 sequences are SGHTA and FQGNSA. Libraries were built with the immunoSEQ multiplex PCR assay. For TCR sequencing, RNA was extracted from every sample and reverse transcribed into cDNA to serve as template. SuperScript III was used to make first-strand cDNA, primed with a 2:1 mix of oligo-dT and random hexamers. Amplification bias was assessed with a synthetic immune receptor repertoire, and residual bias was removed computationally. On the authors' methods: After raw reads were preprocessed to remove errors, the CDR3 was defined following IMGT conventions as running from the conserved cysteine to phenylalanine. Clonality was calculated as 1 minus Shannon entropy normalized by log2 of the number of productive unique TCRs. Whether scalp clones were CD4 or CD8 was inferred by matching scalp TCRbeta sequences against CD4 and CD8 repertoires sorted from blood. What TCRdb holds here is the immuneACCESS table cut down to in-frame rearrangements. Part of the clones is not present; checked against another copy, under half of the missing clones reflect an unresolved V gene, and the others are unexplained. V and J calls plus clone size are reproduced from that table; the DNA served to infer D and trimming. The sample contains about 99,000 clones, around 50% of them found a single time. The biggest ten clones account for roughly 8.8% of the sample.

Turning to this clone: Its antigen target is currently unknown. No qualities accompany the bases; no much larger clone lies one base away.

The V gene is TRBV7-2 and the J gene is TRBJ1-2; possibly the D gene is TRBD1, per 5 matching bases. Sequenced material: CD4+ T cells sorted from blood. The receptor comes from a human donor in good health. The CDR3 protein: CASSLSWGWYTF. The sequenced DNA: TGTGCCAGCAGCTTATCGTGGGGGTGGTACACCTTC. The full variable domain, with segments outside the CDR3 supplied by the reference TRBV7-2 and TRBJ1-2 proteins, appears as GAGVSQSPSNKVTEKGKDVELRCDPISGHTALYWYRQSLGQGLEFLIYFQGNSAPDKSGLPSDRFSAERTGGSVSTLTIQRTQQEDSAVYLCASSLSWGWYTFGSGTRLTVV.